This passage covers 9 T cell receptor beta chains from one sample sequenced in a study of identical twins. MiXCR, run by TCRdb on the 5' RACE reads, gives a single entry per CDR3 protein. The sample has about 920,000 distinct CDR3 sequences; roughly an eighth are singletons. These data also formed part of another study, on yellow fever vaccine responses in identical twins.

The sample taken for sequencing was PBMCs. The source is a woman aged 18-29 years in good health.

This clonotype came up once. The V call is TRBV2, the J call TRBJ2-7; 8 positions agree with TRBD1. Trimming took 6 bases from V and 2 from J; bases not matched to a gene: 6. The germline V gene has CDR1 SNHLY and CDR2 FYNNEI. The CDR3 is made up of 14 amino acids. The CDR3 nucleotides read TGTGCCAGCAGAGGACAGGGACCAACCTACGAGCAGTACGTC. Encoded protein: CASRGQGPTYEQYV.

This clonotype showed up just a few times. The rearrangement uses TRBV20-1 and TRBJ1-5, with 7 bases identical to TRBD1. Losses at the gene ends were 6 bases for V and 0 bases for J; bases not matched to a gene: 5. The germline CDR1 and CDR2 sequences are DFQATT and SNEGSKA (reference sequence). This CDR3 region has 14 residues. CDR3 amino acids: CSASQGYSNQPQHF. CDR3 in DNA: TGCAGTGCGTCACAGGGGTATAGCAATCAGCCCCAGCATTTT.

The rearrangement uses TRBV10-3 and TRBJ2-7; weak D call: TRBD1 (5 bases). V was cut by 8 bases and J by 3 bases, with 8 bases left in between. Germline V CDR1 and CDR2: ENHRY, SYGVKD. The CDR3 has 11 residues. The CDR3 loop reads CAIGAGYEQYV. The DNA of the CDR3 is TGTGCCATCGGGGCCGGCTACGAGCAGTACGTC.

CDR3 amino acids: CASSSPDRATYNEQFF. The CDR3 nucleotides are TGTGCCAGCAGCTCCCCGGACAGGGCCACCTACAATGAGCAGTTCTTC. This sequence joins TRBV5-4 and TRBJ2-1; 8 positions agree with TRBD1. This CDR3 has 16 amino acids. Germline V gives CDR1 SGHNT, CDR2 YYREEE (reference sequence). V gave up 3 bases and J gave up 2 bases; unmatched junction bases: 7.

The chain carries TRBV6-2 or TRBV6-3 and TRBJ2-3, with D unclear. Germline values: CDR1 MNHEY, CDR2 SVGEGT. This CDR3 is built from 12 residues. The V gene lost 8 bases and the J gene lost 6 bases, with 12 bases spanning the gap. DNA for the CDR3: TGTGCCAGCGGTCGTCCTGGGGATACGCAGTATTTT. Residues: CASGRPGDTQYF.

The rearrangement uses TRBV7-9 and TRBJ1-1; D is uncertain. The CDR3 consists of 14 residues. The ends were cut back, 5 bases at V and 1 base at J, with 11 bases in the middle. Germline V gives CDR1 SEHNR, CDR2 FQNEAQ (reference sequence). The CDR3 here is CASSTESQNTEAFF. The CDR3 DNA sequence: TGTGCCAGCAGCACAGAGTCCCAGAACACTGAAGCTTTCTTT.

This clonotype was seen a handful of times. This chain's CDR3 is CASTPFTGVGTEAFF. As DNA, the CDR3 is TGTGCCAGCACCCCATTCACAGGGGTGGGCACTGAAGCTTTCTTT. The chain carries TRBV12-3 or TRBV12-4 and TRBJ1-1, with 7 bases matching TRBD1. The V segment lost 7 bases and the J segment 4 bases; nucleotides outside the gene matches: 12. This CDR3 is built from 15 residues.

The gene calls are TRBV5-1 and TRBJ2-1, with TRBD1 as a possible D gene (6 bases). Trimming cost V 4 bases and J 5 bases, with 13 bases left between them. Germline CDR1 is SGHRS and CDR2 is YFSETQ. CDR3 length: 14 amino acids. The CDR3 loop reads CASSPRDKNNEQFF. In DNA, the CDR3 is TGCGCCAGCAGCCCACGGGACAAGAACAATGAGCAGTTCTTC.

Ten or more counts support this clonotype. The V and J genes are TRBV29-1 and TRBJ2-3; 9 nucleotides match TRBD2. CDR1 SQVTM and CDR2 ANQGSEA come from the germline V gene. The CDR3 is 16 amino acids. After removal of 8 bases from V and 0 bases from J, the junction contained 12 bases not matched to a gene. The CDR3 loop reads CSLQGASGDSTDTQYF. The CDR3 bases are TGCAGCCTTCAAGGGGCTAGCGGGGACAGCACAGATACGCAGTATTTT.